The rows below give T cell receptor beta chains drawn from one sample of a study of regulatory and conventional T cells in RAG deficiency. Measured with immunoSEQ multiplex PCR; TCRdb has only the in-frame clones, and not every one. Of around 31,000 clones listed, more than 80% are singletons. This sample also belongs to another study, concerning regulatory T cells.

The sequenced material came from CD8+ T cells sorted from blood. These receptors came from a human donor in good health. Each CDR3 is given with its conserved first and last residue. A D gene is named only where the DNA matches it firmly. Not every row has a clone size; where given, it reads once, few, many or a size class.

NA,TRBJ2-3,14,NA,TRBV27,TGTGCCAGCAGTTTATCTGCTCTCACAGATACGCGGTATTTT,CASSLSALTDTRYF
NA,TRBJ2-7,14,TRBD1,TRBV27,TGTGCCAGCAGGCCTCAGGGGGCTCTATACGAGCAGTACTTC,CASRPQGALYEQYF
NA,TRBJ1-5,14,NA,TRBV6-5,TGTGCCAGCAGTGAATCTTATAGCAATCAGCCCCAGCATTTT,CASSESYSNQPQHF
NA,TRBJ2-6,16,TRBD1,TRBV4-2,TGTGCCAGCAGCGATGGGACAGGGACTGGGGCCAACGTCCTGACTTTC,CASSDGTGTGANVLTF
NA,TRBJ2-5,13,NA,TRBV18,TGTGCCAGCTCACCCGCCTTGGAAGAGACCCAGTACTTC,CASSPALEETQYF
NA,TRBJ2-1,14,NA,TRBV27,TGTGCCAGCGGGCCCGGGGGCTCCTACAATGAGCAGTTCTTC,CASGPGGSYNEQFF
NA,TRBJ1-1,16,NA,TRBV14,TGTGCCAGCAGCCAAGGACAGGTCGTAATGAACACTGAAGCTTTCTTT,CASSQGQVVMNTEAFF
NA,TRBJ1-6,18,NA,TRBV27,TGTGCCAGCAGGGGAGGGGACGCGCGGAGCTCCTATAATTCACCCCTCCACTTT,CASRGGDARSSYNSPLHF
NA,TRBJ2-7,13,TRBD2,TRBV7-9,TGTGCCAGCAGCTTCGGGGGGTCGTACGAGCAGTACTTC,CASSFGGSYEQYF
NA,TRBJ2-7,13,NA,TRBV28,TGTGCCAGCAGTTTTGCGGCCCTCTACGAGCAGTACTTC,CASSFAALYEQYF
NA,TRBJ1-5,15,NA,TRBV19,TGTGCCAGTAGTATAGTCCCGGGGGGCAATCAGCCCCAGCATTTT,CASSIVPGGNQPQHF
NA,TRBJ2-3,18,TRBD1,TRBV9,TGTGCCAGCAGCGTAGCAGGGAGAGGGGGCGCGGGCACAGATACGCAGTATTTT,CASSVAGRGGAGTDTQYF
NA,TRBJ2-7,15,TRBD1,TRBV6-1,TGTGCCAGCACCTTACTCGGACAGGGGGGGTACGAGCAGTACTTC,CASTLLGQGGYEQYF
NA,TRBJ1-6,15,TRBD1,TRBV14,TGTGCCAGCAGCTATGGACAGGGGGCCAATTCACCCCTCCACTTT,CASSYGQGANSPLHF
NA,TRBJ2-3,17,TRBD2,TRBV27,TGTGCCAGCAGTCCCACCACGACTAGCGCAGGGGCAGATACGCAGTATTTT,CASSPTTTSAGADTQYF
NA,TRBJ2-7,13,TRBD1,TRBV11-3,TGTGCCAGCAGCTCGGACAGGGTGTACGAGCAGTACTTC,CASSSDRVYEQYF
NA,TRBJ2-2,13,NA,TRBV18,TGTGCCAGCTCACCATCTGACACCGGGGAGCTGTTTTTT,CASSPSDTGELFF
NA,TRBJ2-7,13,TRBD1,TRBV6-1,TGTGCCAGCAGTTCTTGGACAGGGTACGAGCAGTACTTC,CASSSWTGYEQYF
NA,TRBJ2-7,14,TRBD1,TRBV10-3,TGTGCCATCAGTGAGGGGACAGGCGTAGACGAGCAGTACTTC,CAISEGTGVDEQYF
NA,TRBJ1-4,15,TRBD1,TRBV18,TGTGCCAGCTCACCTGAAGGGGGCTTTCGTGAAAAACTGTTTTTT,CASSPEGGFREKLFF
NA,TRBJ2-3,15,TRBD2,TRBV19,TGTGCCAGTAGTATCCTAGCGGGTTCCGCAGATACGCAGTATTTT,CASSILAGSADTQYF
NA,TRBJ2-2,17,NA,TRBV27,TGTGCCAGCAGTCGTAACCCTGTAGGGGGGGGGACCGGGGAGCTGTTTTTT,CASSRNPVGGGTGELFF
NA,TRBJ2-2,12,NA,TRBV11-2,TGTGCCAGCAGCCAAACAGACGGGGAGCTGTTTTTT,CASSQTDGELFF
NA,TRBJ1-2,14,TRBD1,TRBV25-1,TGTGCCAGCAGTGACAGGACAGGGTACTATGGCTACACCTTC,CASSDRTGYYGYTF
once,TRBJ2-7,13,NA,TRBV11-2,TGTGCCAGCAGCTCCCACGGAGAGTACGAGCAGTACTTC,CASSSHGEYEQYF
NA,TRBJ2-3,14,NA,TRBV9,TGTGCCAGCAGCGTAGGGGGGCGTACAGATACGCAGTATTTT,CASSVGGRTDTQYF
NA,TRBJ1-2,13,NA,TRBV30,TGTGCCTGGAGTGTCGACGGCTTCTATGGCTACACCTTC,CAWSVDGFYGYTF
NA,TRBJ1-1,15,TRBD1,TRBV19,TGTGCCAGTAGTGCCGACATGACAGGGTTCAGAGCAGCTTTCTTT,CASSADMTGFRAAFF
NA,TRBJ2-2,12,NA,TRBV6-6,TGTGCCAGCAGCACACCCACCGGGGAGCTGTTTTTT,CASSTPTGELFF
NA,TRBJ2-2,13,NA,TRBV7-9,TGTGCCAGCAGCCCCCTGAACACCGGGGAGCTGTTTTTT,CASSPLNTGELFF
NA,TRBJ2-7,13,NA,TRBV14,TGTGCCAGCAGCCAAGATGGGATCTACGAGCAGTACTTC,CASSQDGIYEQYF
NA,TRBJ2-3,15,NA,TRBV18,TGTGCCAGCTCACCACGAAACGGGTCCACAGATACGCAGTATTTT,CASSPRNGSTDTQYF
NA,TRBJ2-1,14,TRBD2,TRBV5-8,TGTGCCAGCGTAGGGGGACTAGCGGGATCTGAGCAGTTCTTC,CASVGGLAGSEQFF
NA,TRBJ1-5,16,TRBD1,TRBV15,TGTGCCACCAGCAGGATAGCCGGGACAGGGAATCAGCCCCAGCATTTT,CATSRIAGTGNQPQHF
NA,TRBJ1-1,19,TRBD1,TRBV28,TGTGCCAGCAGTTTAACCGTCGACAGGGGTGGGCGGGCGAACACTGAAGCTTTCTTT,CASSLTVDRGGRANTEAFF
NA,TRBJ1-5,14,NA,TRBV6-5,TGTGCCAGCAGCCGAACGGGGACAAATCAGCCCCAGCATTTT,CASSRTGTNQPQHF
NA,TRBJ2-7,13,NA,TRBV27,TGTGCCAGCAGTGTGGGCTTGGGCTACGAGCAGTACTTC,CASSVGLGYEQYF
NA,TRBJ2-1,15,TRBD2,TRBV9,TGTGCCAGCAGCGTAGTTGCTAGCGGGGAAGATGAGCAGTTCTTC,CASSVVASGEDEQFF
NA,TRBJ1-1,16,NA,TRBV15,TGTGCCACCAGCAGAGCTAAGGCCTATTTGAACACTGAAGCTTTCTTT,CATSRAKAYLNTEAFF
NA,TRBJ2-7,16,NA,TRBV13,TGTGCCAGCAGCCGACGCGGGGGCTCAGAGACCTACGAGCAGTACTTC,CASSRRGGSETYEQYF
once,TRBJ1-1,13,TRBD1,TRBV27,TGTGCCAGCGGACAGGGGAGTCACACTGAAGCTTTCTTT,CASGQGSHTEAFF
NA,TRBJ2-1,12,NA,TRBV6-6,TGTGCCAGCACCGACAGCTGGGATGAGCAGTTCTTC,CASTDSWDEQFF
NA,TRBJ2-3,15,NA,TRBV5-1,TGCGCCAGCAGCTTGGCCGGGGGACGGGAGAATACGCAGTATTTT,CASSLAGGRENTQYF
NA,TRBJ1-3,16,TRBD1,TRBV11-2,TGTGCCAGCAGCCAACACGGGACAGGGTCTGGAAACACCATATATTTT,CASSQHGTGSGNTIYF
NA,TRBJ1-1,13,TRBD1,TRBV4-3,TGCGCCACCGGACAGGCATGGAACACTGAAGCTTTCTTT,CATGQAWNTEAFF
NA,TRBJ1-1,15,TRBD1,TRBV28,TGTGCCAGCAGTTTAGCGAGGGGGCTGAACACTGAAGCTTTCTTT,CASSLARGLNTEAFF
NA,TRBJ1-2,11,NA,TRBV13,TGTGCCAGCAGCGCCGTCATAAGCTACACCTTC,CASSAVISYTF
NA,TRBJ2-7,16,TRBD1,TRBV7-2,TGTGCCAGCAGCCCCATAGAGACAGGGAAGACCTACGAGCAGTACTTC,CASSPIETGKTYEQYF
NA,TRBJ2-3,16,NA,TRBV11-2,TGTGCCAGCAGCCAAAATCAGGGATACGATACAGATACGCAGTATTTT,CASSQNQGYDTDTQYF
NA,TRBJ2-7,15,NA,TRBV7-8,TGTGCCAGCAGGGGATACAGGGAGAGGGGATACGAGCAGTACTTC,CASRGYRERGYEQYF
NA,TRBJ2-7,14,NA,TRBV4-1,TGCGCCAGCAGCCAGGGACTGACTACCTACGAGCAGTACTTC,CASSQGLTTYEQYF
NA,TRBJ2-7,13,TRBD2,TRBV30,TGTGCCTGGAGTGCACTAGCGGGAGCCGAGCAGTACTTC,CAWSALAGAEQYF
NA,TRBJ2-1,16,TRBD1,TRBV2,TGTGCCACCCGTGAAATTGGACAGGGGGCAGGCAATGAGCAGTTCTTC,CATREIGQGAGNEQFF
NA,TRBJ2-2,15,TRBD2,TRBV7-9,TGTGCCAGCAGCTTAGCGCGGGGGGGCTCCGGGGAGCTGTTTTTT,CASSLARGGSGELFF